The clone carrying this T cell receptor beta chain turned up a few times. The antigen is undetermined. V was cut by 4 bases and J by 4 bases, with 11 bases left in between. This CDR3 spans 13 amino acids. From germline, CDR1 is DFQATT and CDR2 SNEGSKA (reference sequence). These data come from a study of T-cell memory formation after mild COVID-19. Points from the study as a whole: Researchers found some responding clones in pre-infection memory, a sign that cross-reactive memory joined.

TCRdb called the 5' RACE reads again in MiXCR, with one record for every CDR3 protein. The table lists approximately 180,000 distinct CDR3 sequences, 16% of them singletons. The genes are TRBV20-1 and TRBJ2-4; D uncertain. The origin of this receptor is an adult woman who had mild COVID-19 (a few samples of this study predate the infection). Cell type and time point are not known. Sequenced sample: PBMCs or a T cell subset sorted from them (not recorded which). The CDR3 loop is CSANPPGKNIQYF. The CDR3 coding sequence is TGCAGTGCTAACCCCCCCGGGAAAAACATTCAGTACTTC.